Listed below are T cell receptor beta chains from one sample, sequenced in a study of identifying expanded T cells in peripheral blood. Libraries were prepared by immunoSEQ multiplex PCR; TCRdb keeps only in-frame clonotypes and omits some of them. In the table there are about 89,000 clones, more than 70% of which are singletons. Source material: blood. All receptors come from a person between 18 and 70 years old in good health. The CDR3 runs from the conserved cysteine through the conserved F or W. The D gene is left open where the match is weak. A row's size may be missing; if present it is once, few, many or a size class.

NA TRBJ2-4 TRBV28 TRBD1 CASSTGEAKNIQYF TGTGCCAGCAGTACAGGGGAGGCCAAAAACATTCAGTACTTC
NA TRBJ1-1 TRBV7-2 NA CASSPGRGRTEAFF TGTGCCAGCAGCCCAGGGCGGGGCCGGACTGAAGCTTTCTTT
NA TRBJ2-7 TRBV18 NA CASSPRGINEQYF TGTGCCAGCTCACCAAGGGGGATCAACGAGCAGTACTTC
NA TRBJ1-1 TRBV29-1 NA CSVGEQGIAFF TGCAGCGTTGGAGAACAGGGTATCGCTTTCTTT
NA TRBJ2-7 TRBV11-2 TRBD2 CASSSTWTSSYEQYF TGTGCCAGCAGCTCGACTTGGACTAGCTCCTACGAGCAGTACTTC
NA TRBJ2-1 TRBV28 NA CASATDPRFGFF TGTGCCAGCGCGACCGACCCAAGATTTGGGTTCTTC
NA TRBJ2-1 TRBV9 TRBD2 CASSVAASGRISNEQFF TGTGCCAGCAGCGTAGCCGCTAGCGGGAGAATAAGCAATGAGCAGTTCTTC
NA TRBJ1-2 TRBV18 TRBD1 CASSPGTGDYGYTF TGTGCCAGCTCACCAGGGACAGGAGACTATGGCTACACCTTC
NA TRBJ2-6 TRBV19 NA CASSIRGAISGANVLTF TGTGCCAGTAGTATAAGGGGGGCAATCTCTGGGGCCAACGTCCTGACTTTC
NA TRBJ1-6 TRBV2 NA CASWDGMGNSPLHF TGTGCCAGCTGGGACGGTATGGGAAATTCACCCCTCCACTTT
NA TRBJ2-7 TRBV6-6 NA CASSRDQEYEQYF TGTGCCAGCAGCCGGGACCAAGAGTACGAGCAGTACTTC
once TRBJ2-7 TRBV18 NA CASSPEGSTYEQYF TGTGCCAGCTCACCGGAGGGTTCTACCTACGAGCAGTACTTC
NA TRBJ2-3 TRBV9 TRBD2 CASSVDGGGTDTQYF TGTGCCAGCAGCGTAGACGGGGGGGGCACAGATACGCAGTATTTT
NA TRBJ2-7 TRBV2 NA CASSEEISPSYEQYF TGTGCCAGCAGTGAAGAAATTAGCCCCTCCTACGAGCAGTACTTC
NA TRBJ2-3 TRBV5-6 NA CASSSLGQGTDTQYF TGTGCCAGCAGCTCATTGGGGCAGGGAACAGATACGCAGTATTTT
NA TRBJ2-2 TRBV29-1 TRBD2 CSVSRLATGELFF TGCAGCGTTAGCCGACTAGCGACCGGGGAGCTGTTTTTT
NA TRBJ1-1 TRBV11-3 TRBD1 CASSSSGGGGYTEAFF TGTGCCAGCAGCTCATCAGGGGGCGGAGGGTACACTGAAGCTTTCTTT
NA TRBJ2-7 TRBV9 TRBD1 CASSVAGTGVHEQYF TGTGCCAGCAGCGTAGCTGGGACAGGCGTCCACGAGCAGTACTTC
NA TRBJ2-1 TRBV6-4 NA CASSARGNNEQFF TGTGCCAGCAGTGCCCGCGGAAACAATGAGCAGTTCTTC
NA TRBJ2-2 TRBV30 NA CAWSRGPTGELFF TGTGCCTGGAGCAGGGGTCCCACCGGGGAGCTGTTTTTT
few TRBJ1-5 TRBV7-2 NA CASSSRSNQPQHF TGTGCCAGCAGCTCGAGGAGCAATCAGCCCCAGCATTTT
NA TRBJ2-1 TRBV6-5 TRBD2 CASSPWTSGSEQFF TGTGCCAGCAGTCCATGGACTAGCGGGAGTGAGCAGTTCTTC
NA TRBJ2-1 TRBV6-1 NA CASSLRDRSYNEQFF TGTGCCAGCAGTCTCCGGGACCGATCCTACAATGAGCAGTTCTTC
NA TRBJ2-4 TRBV5-4 NA CASSLEGRYIQYF TGTGCCAGCAGCTTGGAAGGGAGGTACATTCAGTACTTC
NA TRBJ1-1 TRBV30 NA CAWSVRLRKGTEAFF TGTGCCTGGAGTGTACGTCTGAGGAAGGGCACTGAAGCTTTCTTT
NA TRBJ2-5 TRBV28 NA CAATGNQETQYF TGTGCAGCGACGGGAAACCAAGAGACCCAGTACTTC
NA TRBJ2-7 TRBV9 NA CASSVRVPSDEQYF TGTGCCAGCAGCGTAAGGGTACCTTCCGACGAGCAGTACTTC
NA TRBJ1-5 TRBV6-4 NA CASSDSDSHQPQHF TGTGCCAGCAGTGACTCTGACAGCCATCAGCCCCAGCATTTT
NA TRBJ2-7 TRBV2 NA CASSEEGLSSYEQYF TGTGCCAGCAGTGAAGAAGGTCTCTCCTCCTACGAGCAGTACTTC
NA TRBJ2-5 TRBV9 TRBD2 CASSVTGTSGKETQYF TGTGCCAGCAGCGTAACCGGGACTAGCGGTAAAGAGACCCAGTACTTC
NA TRBJ2-2 TRBV28 NA CASSFGGTGELFF TGTGCCAGCAGTTTCGGGGGCACCGGGGAGCTGTTTTTT
NA TRBJ2-2 TRBV6-5 NA CASSIGVPGELFF TGTGCCAGCAGTATAGGGGTACCCGGGGAGCTGTTTTTT
NA TRBJ1-2 TRBV5-4 TRBD1 CASSLGRDSFNYGYTF TGTGCCAGCAGCTTGGGCCGGGACAGCTTTAACTATGGCTACACCTTC
once TRBJ2-2 TRBV13 NA CASSAEVSGELFF TGTGCCAGCAGCGCGGAGGTCTCCGGGGAGCTGTTTTTT
few TRBJ1-4 TRBV5-1 NA CASSGGFHGGNYEKLFF TGCGCCAGCAGCGGGGGCTTTCATGGGGGTAACTATGAAAAACTGTTTTTT
NA TRBJ1-5 TRBV30 NA CAWASGVLSNQPQHF TGTGCCTGGGCGAGCGGAGTCCTTAGCAATCAGCCCCAGCATTTT
NA TRBJ2-7 TRBV5-6 TRBD1 CASSLGGGVTYEQYF TGTGCCAGCAGCTTGGGAGGGGGCGTCACCTACGAGCAGTACTTC
NA TRBJ1-2 TRBV5-4 TRBD1 CASSNRQGAVGYTF TGTGCCAGCAGCAACCGACAGGGGGCGGTCGGCTACACCTTC
NA TRBJ2-5 TRBV5-4 TRBD2 CASSRDREGSFQETQYF TGTGCCAGCAGCCGGGACCGGGAGGGGTCGTTTCAAGAGACCCAGTACTTC
NA TRBJ2-1 TRBV18 NA CASSLPDSNEQFF TGTGCCAGCTCACTGCCGGACAGCAATGAGCAGTTCTTC
few TRBJ1-5 TRBV19 NA CASSIRGSGNQPQHF TGTGCCAGTAGTATCCGGGGGTCTGGCAATCAGCCCCAGCATTTT
NA TRBJ2-1 TRBV4-2 NA CASSQVGSSSYNEQFF TGTGCCAGCAGCCAAGTTGGGTCGAGCTCCTACAATGAGCAGTTCTTC
NA TRBJ2-4 TRBV13 TRBD1 CASSEAATGAGTKNIQYF TGTGCCAGCAGCGAAGCCGCGACAGGGGCGGGGACCAAAAACATTCAGTACTTC
NA TRBJ2-7 TRBV6-6 NA CASSFSGELSYEQYF TGTGCCAGCAGTTTTTCAGGGGAACTGTCCTACGAGCAGTACTTC
NA TRBJ2-1 TRBV27 NA CASSGGDEQFF TGTGCCAGCAGTGGCGGGGATGAGCAGTTCTTC
NA TRBJ2-7 TRBV4-2 TRBD1 CASSQVLSGDRGYEQYF TGTGCCAGCAGCCAAGTCTTGTCCGGGGACAGGGGTTACGAGCAGTACTTC
NA TRBJ2-5 TRBV6-5 NA CASSPRGSWETQYF TGTGCCAGCAGTCCGCGCGGGTCGTGGGAGACCCAGTACTTC
NA TRBJ2-4 TRBV28 TRBD2 CASSLLLGTSGSMENIQYF TGTGCCAGCAGTTTATTGTTAGGGACTAGCGGGAGTATGGAAAACATTCAGTACTTC
NA TRBJ2-1 TRBV9 TRBD2 CASSTLTSALTLFF TGTGCCAGCAGCACCCTGACTAGCGCGCTTACATTGTTCTTC
NA TRBJ1-1 TRBV4-1 TRBD1 CASSHTQGFEAFF TGCGCCAGCAGCCATACACAGGGGTTTGAAGCTTTCTTT
NA TRBJ2-7 TRBV28 NA CASSPGLGQFLSEQYF TGTGCCAGCAGCCCGGGGCTTGGACAGTTTCTATCCGAGCAGTACTTC
NA TRBJ2-3 TRBV29-1 NA CSVEEGRGAPTQYF TGCAGCGTTGAGGAGGGTCGGGGGGCGCCTACGCAGTATTTT
NA TRBJ2-2 TRBV5-4 TRBD2 CASSPGLAGGRGTGELFF TGTGCCAGCAGCCCCGGACTAGCGGGGGGGCGTGGCACCGGGGAGCTGTTTTTT
NA TRBJ2-7 TRBV19 TRBD1 CASRPTGTGGREQYF TGTGCCAGTAGGCCCACTGGGACAGGGGGCCGCGAGCAGTACTTC
few TRBJ1-4 TRBV9 NA CASSVDALDVKLFF TGTGCCAGCAGCGTAGATGCCCTCGACGTTAAACTGTTTTTT